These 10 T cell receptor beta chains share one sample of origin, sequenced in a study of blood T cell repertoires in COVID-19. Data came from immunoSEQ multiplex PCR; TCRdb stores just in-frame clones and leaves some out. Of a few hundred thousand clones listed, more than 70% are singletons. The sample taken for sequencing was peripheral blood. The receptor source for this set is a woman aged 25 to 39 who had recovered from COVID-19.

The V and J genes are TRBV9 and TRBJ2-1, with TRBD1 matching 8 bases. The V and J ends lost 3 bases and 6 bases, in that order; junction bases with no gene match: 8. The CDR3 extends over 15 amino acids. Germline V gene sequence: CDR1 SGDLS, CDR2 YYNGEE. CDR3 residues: CASSAFRTGRNEQFF. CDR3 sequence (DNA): TGTGCCAGCAGCGCGTTCCGGACAGGGCGCAATGAGCAGTTCTTC.

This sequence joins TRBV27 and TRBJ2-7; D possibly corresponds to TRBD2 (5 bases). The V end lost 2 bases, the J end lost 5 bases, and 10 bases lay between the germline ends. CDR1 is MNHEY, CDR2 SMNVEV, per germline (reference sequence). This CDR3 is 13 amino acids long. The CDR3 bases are TGTGCCAGCAGTTTAAAGAGGGCAGACGAGCAGTACTTC. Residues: CASSLKRADEQYF.

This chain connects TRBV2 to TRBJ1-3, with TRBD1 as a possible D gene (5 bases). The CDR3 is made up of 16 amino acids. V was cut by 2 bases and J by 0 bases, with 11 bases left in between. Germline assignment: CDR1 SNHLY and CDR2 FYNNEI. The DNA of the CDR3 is TGTGCCAGCAGTGAAAGGGGCAAACGCTCTGGAAACACCATATATTTT. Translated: CASSERGKRSGNTIYF.

The CDR3 sequence is CASSDFPMSGGEDTQYF. The CDR3, as DNA: TGTGCCAGCAGCGATTTCCCTATGAGCGGGGGGGAAGATACGCAGTATTTT. The J gene is TRBJ2-3, the V gene TRBV13; 10 bases fit TRBD2. Germline assignment: CDR1 PRHDT and CDR2 FYEKMQ (reference sequence). The CDR3 runs 17 residues. Germline trimming cut 5 bases from V and 5 bases from J; bases unmatched to any gene: 13.

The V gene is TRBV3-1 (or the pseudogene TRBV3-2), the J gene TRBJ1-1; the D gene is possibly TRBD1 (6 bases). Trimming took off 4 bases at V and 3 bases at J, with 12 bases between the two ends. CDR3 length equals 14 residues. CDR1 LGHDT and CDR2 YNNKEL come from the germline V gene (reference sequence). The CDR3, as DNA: TGTGCCAGCAGCCCCACGCACAGGGACACTGAAGCTTTCTTT. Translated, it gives CASSPTHRDTEAFF.

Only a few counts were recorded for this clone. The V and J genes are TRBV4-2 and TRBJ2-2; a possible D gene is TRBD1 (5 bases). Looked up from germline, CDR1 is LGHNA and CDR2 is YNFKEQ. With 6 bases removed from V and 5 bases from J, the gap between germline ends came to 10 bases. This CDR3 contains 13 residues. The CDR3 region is CASRGDETGELFF. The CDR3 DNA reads TGTGCCAGCAGAGGGGATGAGACCGGGGAGCTGTTTTTT.

CDR3 sequence (DNA): TGTGCCAGCAGCTTTCAGAGGGGGCGGGAGACCCAGTACTTC. It encodes CASSFQRGRETQYF. This chain links TRBV7-2 with TRBJ2-5, with 7 bases that match TRBD1. Germline CDR1 and CDR2: SGHTA and FQGNSA. The J segment lost 5 bases and the V segment lost 3 bases, leaving 6 bases of the junction unmatched. The CDR3 runs 14 residues.

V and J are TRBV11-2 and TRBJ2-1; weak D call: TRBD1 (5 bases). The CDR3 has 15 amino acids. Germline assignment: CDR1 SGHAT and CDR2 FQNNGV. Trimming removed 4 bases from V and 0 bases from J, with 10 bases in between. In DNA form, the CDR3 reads TGTGCCAGCAGCTCCCAGGGAAACTCCTACAATGAGCAGTTCTTC. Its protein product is CASSSQGNSYNEQFF.

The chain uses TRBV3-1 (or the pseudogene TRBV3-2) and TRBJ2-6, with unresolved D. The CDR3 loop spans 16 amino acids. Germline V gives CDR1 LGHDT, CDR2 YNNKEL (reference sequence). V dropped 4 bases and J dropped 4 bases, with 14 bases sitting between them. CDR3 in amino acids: CASSPSPGAGANVLTF. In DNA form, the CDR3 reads TGTGCCAGCAGCCCGTCGCCAGGTGCCGGGGCCAACGTCCTGACTTTC.

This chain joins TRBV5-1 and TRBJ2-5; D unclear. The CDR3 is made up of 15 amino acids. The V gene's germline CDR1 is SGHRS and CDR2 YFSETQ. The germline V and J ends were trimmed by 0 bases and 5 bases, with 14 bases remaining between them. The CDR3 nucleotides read TGCGCCAGCAGCTTGGTTGGGCCCCCTCGGGAGACCCAGTACTTC. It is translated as CASSLVGPPRETQYF.